This T cell receptor (beta chain) was sequenced during a study of immune evolution from preneoplasia to lung adenocarcinoma. Assay: immunoSEQ multiplex PCR; the TCRdb copy retains only in-frame clones and omits some. The table lists 9,900 or so clones, around 75% of them singletons. Patient tissue came from resections in Japan or China, 2014–2017. Two lung cancer pathologists independently confirmed each histologic diagnosis. Of note for this clone: The target antigen is unknown.

Study results and limitations: Top clone share appeared to fall from AAH through AIS, MIA, adenocarcinoma.

From germline, CDR1 is SGHNT and CDR2 YYREEE (reference sequence). This CDR3 comprises 15 residues. The J segment lost 5 bases and the V segment lost 3 bases, leaving 6 bases of the junction unmatched. The sample comprised FFPE normal lung tissue adjacent to the tumor. The chain joins TRBV5-4 to TRBJ2-2, with 8 bases identical to TRBD2. This clonotype was obtained from a person between 55 and 70 years old with lung adenocarcinoma. Some clones in this sample may be carry-over from other donors' samples. The CDR3 is CASSSLAGGTGELFF. Written as DNA, the CDR3 is TGTGCCAGCAGCTCCCTGGCGGGAGGTACCGGGGAGCTGTTTTTT.